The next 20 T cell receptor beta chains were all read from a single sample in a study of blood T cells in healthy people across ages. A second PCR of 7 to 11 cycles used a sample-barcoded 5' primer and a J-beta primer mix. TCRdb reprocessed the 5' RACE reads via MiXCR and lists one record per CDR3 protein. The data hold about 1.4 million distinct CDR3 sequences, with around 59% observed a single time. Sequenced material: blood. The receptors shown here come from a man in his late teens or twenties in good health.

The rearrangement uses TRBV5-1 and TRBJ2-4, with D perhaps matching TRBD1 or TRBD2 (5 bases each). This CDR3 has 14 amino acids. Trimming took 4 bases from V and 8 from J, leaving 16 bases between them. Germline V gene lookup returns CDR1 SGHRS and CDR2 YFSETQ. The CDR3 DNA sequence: TGCGCCAGCAGCACCGGGACGATTGGGGACATTCAGTACTTC. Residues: CASSTGTIGDIQYF.

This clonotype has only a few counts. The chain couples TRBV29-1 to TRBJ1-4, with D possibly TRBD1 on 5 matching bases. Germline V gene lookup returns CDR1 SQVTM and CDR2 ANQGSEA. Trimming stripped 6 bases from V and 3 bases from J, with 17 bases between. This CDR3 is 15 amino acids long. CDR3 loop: CSVRRGGEANEKLFF. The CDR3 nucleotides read TGCAGCGTCCGGAGGGGCGGGGAGGCTAATGAAAAACTGTTTTTT.

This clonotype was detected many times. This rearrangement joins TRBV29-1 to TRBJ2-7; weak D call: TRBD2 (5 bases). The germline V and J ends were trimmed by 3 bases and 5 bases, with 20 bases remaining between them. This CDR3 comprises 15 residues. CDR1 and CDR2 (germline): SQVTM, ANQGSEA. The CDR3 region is CSVDWRRQLGDEQYF. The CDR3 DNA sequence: TGCAGCGTTGATTGGAGGCGGCAGCTCGGGGACGAGCAGTACTTC.

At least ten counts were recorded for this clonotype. CDR3 in amino acids: CATSRGSYEQYF. The CDR3 nucleotides are TGTGCCACCAGCAGAGGTTCCTACGAGCAGTACTTC. The chain is built from TRBV15 and TRBJ2-7; D is undetermined. Trimming took off 1 base at V and 1 base at J, with 2 bases between the two ends. The CDR3 contains 12 residues. CDR1 and CDR2 from the germline V gene are LNHNV and YYDKDF (reference sequence).

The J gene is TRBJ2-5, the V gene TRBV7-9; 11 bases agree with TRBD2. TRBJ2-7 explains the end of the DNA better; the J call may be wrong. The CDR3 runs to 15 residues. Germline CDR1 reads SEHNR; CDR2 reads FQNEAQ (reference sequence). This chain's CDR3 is CASNPRLAGIHEQYF. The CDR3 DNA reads TGTGCCAGCAACCCAAGACTAGCGGGAATCCACGAGCAGTACTTC.

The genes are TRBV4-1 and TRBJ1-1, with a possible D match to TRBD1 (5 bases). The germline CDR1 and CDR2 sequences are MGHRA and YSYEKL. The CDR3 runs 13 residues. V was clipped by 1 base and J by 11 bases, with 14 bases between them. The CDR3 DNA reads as TGCGCCAGCAGCCAAGGTTGGGAAGGGGTCGCTTTCTTT. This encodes CASSQGWEGVAFF.

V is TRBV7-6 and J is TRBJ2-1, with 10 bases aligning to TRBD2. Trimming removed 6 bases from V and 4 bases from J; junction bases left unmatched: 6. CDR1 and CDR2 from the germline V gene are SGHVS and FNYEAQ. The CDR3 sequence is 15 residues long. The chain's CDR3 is CASSTRTSGYNEQFF. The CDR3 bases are TGTGCCAGCAGTACTCGGACTAGCGGTTACAATGAGCAGTTCTTC.

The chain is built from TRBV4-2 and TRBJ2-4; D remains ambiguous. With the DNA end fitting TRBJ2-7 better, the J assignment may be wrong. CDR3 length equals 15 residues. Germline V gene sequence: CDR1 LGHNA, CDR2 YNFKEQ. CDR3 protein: CASSQGRTASYEQYF. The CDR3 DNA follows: TGTGCCAGCAGCCAAGGTAGAACAGCTTCTTACGAGCAGTACTTC.

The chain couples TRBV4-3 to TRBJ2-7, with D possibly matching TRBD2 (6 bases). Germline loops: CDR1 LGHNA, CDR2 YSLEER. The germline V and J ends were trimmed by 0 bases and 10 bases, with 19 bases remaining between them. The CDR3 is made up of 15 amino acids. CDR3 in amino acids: CASSQDPASDPSQYF. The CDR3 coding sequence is TGCGCCAGCAGCCAAGATCCGGCTAGCGACCCCAGCCAGTACTTC.

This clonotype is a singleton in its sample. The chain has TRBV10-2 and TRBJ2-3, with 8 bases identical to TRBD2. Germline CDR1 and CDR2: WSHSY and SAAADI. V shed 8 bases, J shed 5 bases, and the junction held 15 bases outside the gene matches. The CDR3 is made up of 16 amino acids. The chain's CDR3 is CASGRSGGLRRDTQYF. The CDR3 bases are TGCGCCAGCGGACGGAGCGGGGGCCTCAGAAGAGATACGCAGTATTTT.

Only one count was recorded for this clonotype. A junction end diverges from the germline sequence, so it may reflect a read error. The CDR3 coding sequence is TGTGCCAACAGCCAGTTCAATCAGCCCCAGCATTTT. Its translation is CANSQFNQPQHF. This chain links TRBV3-1 with TRBJ1-5; D is unresolved. CDR1 is LGHDT and CDR2 is YNNKEL in the germline V gene (reference sequence). The CDR3 has 12 amino acids.

The CDR3 spells CATSRVYGGGTEAFF. The CDR3 coding sequence is TGTGCCACCAGCAGAGTTTACGGGGGCGGCACTGAAGCTTTCTTT. This chain joins TRBV15 and TRBJ1-1; a weak D match, TRBD1 (6 bases). From germline, CDR1 is LNHNV and CDR2 YYDKDF (reference sequence). This CDR3 has 15 amino acids. V lost 1 base and J lost 4, with 13 bases in between.

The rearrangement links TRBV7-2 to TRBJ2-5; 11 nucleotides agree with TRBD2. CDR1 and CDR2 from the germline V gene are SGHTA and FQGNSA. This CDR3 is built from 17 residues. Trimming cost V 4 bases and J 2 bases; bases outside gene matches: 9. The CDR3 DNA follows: TGTGCCAGCAGCTCGAGCTTAGCGGGAGGGCCGCAAGAGACCCAGTACTTC. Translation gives CASSSSLAGGPQETQYF.

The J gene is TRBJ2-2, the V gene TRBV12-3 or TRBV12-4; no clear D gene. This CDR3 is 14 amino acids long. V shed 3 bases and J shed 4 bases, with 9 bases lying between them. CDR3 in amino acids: CASSFELLTGELFF. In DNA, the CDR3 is TGTGCCAGCAGTTTCGAACTTCTCACCGGGGAGCTGTTTTTT.

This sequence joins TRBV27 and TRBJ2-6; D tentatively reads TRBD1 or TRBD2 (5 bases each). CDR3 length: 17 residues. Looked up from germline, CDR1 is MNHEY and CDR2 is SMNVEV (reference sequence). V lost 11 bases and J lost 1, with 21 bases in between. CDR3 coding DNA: TGTGCCTCGAGGGGTTTGGAGAGCTTTTCTGGGGCCAACGTCCTGACTTTC. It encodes CASRGLESFSGANVLTF.

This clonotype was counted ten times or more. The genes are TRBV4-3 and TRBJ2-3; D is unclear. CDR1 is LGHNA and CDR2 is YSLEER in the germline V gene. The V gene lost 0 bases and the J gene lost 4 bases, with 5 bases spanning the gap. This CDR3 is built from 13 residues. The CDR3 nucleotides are TGCGCCAGCAGCCAAGATCCCGCAGATACGCAGTATTTT. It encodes CASSQDPADTQYF.

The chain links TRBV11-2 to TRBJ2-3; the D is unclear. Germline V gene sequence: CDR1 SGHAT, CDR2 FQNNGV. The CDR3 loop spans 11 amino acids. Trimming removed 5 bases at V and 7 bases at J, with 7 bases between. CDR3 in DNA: TGTGCCAGCAGCCAATACCATACGCAGTATTTT. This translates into CASSQYHTQYF.

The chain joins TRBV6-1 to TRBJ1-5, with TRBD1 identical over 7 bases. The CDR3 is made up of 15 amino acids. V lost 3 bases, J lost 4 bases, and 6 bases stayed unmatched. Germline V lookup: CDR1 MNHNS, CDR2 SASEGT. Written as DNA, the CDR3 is TGTGCCAGCAGTGATTGGACAGGCAGGAATCAGCCCCAGCATTTT. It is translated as CASSDWTGRNQPQHF.

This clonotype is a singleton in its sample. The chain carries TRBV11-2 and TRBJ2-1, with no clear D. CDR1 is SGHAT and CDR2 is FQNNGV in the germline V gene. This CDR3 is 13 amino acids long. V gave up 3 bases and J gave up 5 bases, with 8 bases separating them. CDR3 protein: CASSLGFDNEQFF. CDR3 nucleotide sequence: TGTGCCAGCAGCTTGGGATTCGACAATGAGCAGTTCTTC.

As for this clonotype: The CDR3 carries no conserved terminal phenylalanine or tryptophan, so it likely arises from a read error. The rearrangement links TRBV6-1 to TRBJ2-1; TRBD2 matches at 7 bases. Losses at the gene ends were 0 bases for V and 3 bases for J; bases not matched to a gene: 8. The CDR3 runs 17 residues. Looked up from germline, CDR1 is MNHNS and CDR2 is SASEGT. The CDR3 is CASSEAVGPSGYNEQFS. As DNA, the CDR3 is TGTGCCAGCAGTGAAGCCGTCGGGCCTAGCGGCTACAATGAGCAGTTCTCC.